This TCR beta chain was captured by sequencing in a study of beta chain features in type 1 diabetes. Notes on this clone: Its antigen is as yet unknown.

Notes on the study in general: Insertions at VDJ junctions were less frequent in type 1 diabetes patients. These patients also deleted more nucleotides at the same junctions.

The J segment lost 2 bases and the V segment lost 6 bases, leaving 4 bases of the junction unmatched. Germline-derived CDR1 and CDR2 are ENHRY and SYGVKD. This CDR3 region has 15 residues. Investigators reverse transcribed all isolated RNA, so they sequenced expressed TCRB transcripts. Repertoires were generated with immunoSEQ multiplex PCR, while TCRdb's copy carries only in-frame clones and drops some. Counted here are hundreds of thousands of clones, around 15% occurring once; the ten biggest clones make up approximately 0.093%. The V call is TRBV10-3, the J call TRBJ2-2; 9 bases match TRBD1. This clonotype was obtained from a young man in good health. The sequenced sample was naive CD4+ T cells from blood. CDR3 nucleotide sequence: TGTGCCATCAGCAGGGGACAGGGAAACACCGGGGAGCTGTTTTTT. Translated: CAISRGQGNTGELFF.